A single sample gave rise to the 24 T cell receptor beta chains below, sequenced in a study of blood T cell repertoires in COVID-19. The assay was immunoSEQ multiplex PCR, and TCRdb's table has in-frame clones only and misses some. The repertoire holds 100,000 or so clones, with about two thirds as singletons. The sample taken for sequencing was peripheral blood. The receptors come from a woman of 80 years or more with acute or convalescent COVID-19.

This clone occurred many times. This CDR3 is CASSEQGMSGYTF. CDR3 DNA sequence: TGTGCCAGCAGTGAGCAGGGGATGTCAGGCTACACCTTC. The chain has TRBV25-1 and TRBJ1-2; a possible D gene is TRBD1 (6 bases). This CDR3 region has 13 residues. V dropped 3 bases and J dropped 8 bases, with 13 bases sitting between them. The germline V gene encodes CDR1 MGHDK and CDR2 SYGVNS.

This clone was seen a single time. V gene TRBV6-4 combines with J gene TRBJ1-1; D remains ambiguous. This CDR3 is built from 13 residues. V dropped 9 bases and J dropped 4 bases, with 15 bases sitting between them. CDR1 is MRHNA and CDR2 is SNTAGT in the germline V gene. CDR3 sequence: CASQGGYSTEAFF. DNA of the CDR3: TGTGCCAGTCAAGGAGGCTATAGCACTGAAGCTTTCTTT.

V is TRBV5-1 and J is TRBJ2-3; D gene unclear. There are 17 residues in the CDR3. Germline V gives CDR1 SGHRS, CDR2 YFSETQ. The V gene lost 1 base and the J gene lost 2 bases, with 17 bases spanning the gap. The CDR3 nucleotides are TGCGCCAGCAGCTTGCAATCTCCGAAACTTTTCACAGATACGCAGTATTTT. Protein sequence: CASSLQSPKLFTDTQYF.

By sample share, this clone is medium-sized. At the DNA level, this CDR3 is encoded by other sequences in the same sample as well. V is TRBV7-3 and J is TRBJ1-6; D possibly corresponds to TRBD1 (6 bases). The length of the CDR3 is 14 residues. Germline CDR1 and CDR2: SGHTA and FQGTGA. Trimming cost V 4 bases and J 4 bases, with 8 bases left between them. Written as DNA, the CDR3 is TGTGCCAGCAGCTCCGGACAGTATAATTCACCCCTCCACTTT. This translates into CASSSGQYNSPLHF.

This rearrangement joins TRBV20-1 to TRBJ1-2; D ambiguous. The CDR3 consists of 9 residues. Germline loops: CDR1 DFQATT, CDR2 SNEGSKA (reference sequence). Trimming stripped 0 bases from V and 13 bases from J, with 6 bases between. CDR3 amino acids: CSARDIPTF. CDR3 bases: TGCAGTGCTAGAGATATCCCCACCTTC.

CDR3 loop: CASSFPGTGNGYTF. The CDR3 DNA reads TGTGCCAGCAGCTTCCCCGGGACAGGGAATGGCTACACCTTC. V is TRBV6-5 and J is TRBJ1-2; 9 bases agree with TRBD1. V lost 6 bases to trimming and J lost 6 bases; unmatched junction nucleotides: 8. Germline CDR1 reads MNHEY; CDR2 reads SVGAGI. The CDR3 has 14 residues.

CDR3 coding DNA: TGTGCCAGCGGGAAGGACCAGGGATACCTCGAGCAGTACTTC. This translates into CASGKDQGYLEQYF. The chain employs TRBV11-1 and TRBJ2-7; D may be TRBD1 (5 bases). Germline-derived CDR1 and CDR2 are SGHAT and FQDESV (reference sequence). Trimming stripped 8 bases from V and 6 bases from J, with 20 bases between. The CDR3 spans 14 residues.

The chain employs TRBV5-4 and TRBJ2-3, with 8 bases fitting TRBD1. Trimming at V came to 6 bases and at J to 5 bases, leaving 8 bases not matched to a gene. Germline CDR1 SGHNT, CDR2 YYREEE (reference sequence). CDR3 length equals 14 residues. Here the CDR3 DNA reads TGTGCCAGCATCAATCAGGGGGCAGGAGATACGCAGTATTTT. This encodes CASINQGAGDTQYF.

The CDR3 is CASSLVRRGLGEQYF. The CDR3 coding sequence is TGTGCCAGCAGCTTAGTTCGCAGGGGGCTGGGGGAGCAGTACTTC. V usage is TRBV7-2 and J usage is TRBJ2-7; 8 positions match TRBD1. CDR3 length equals 15 residues. Germline-derived CDR1 and CDR2 are SGHTA and FQGNSA. V lost 1 base to trimming and J lost 7 bases; unmatched junction nucleotides: 9.

The V and J genes are TRBV5-1 and TRBJ2-3, with D possibly being TRBD1 (6 bases). The CDR3 has 15 amino acids. Germline V gene data show CDR1 as SGHRS and CDR2 as YFSETQ. V lost 4 bases to trimming and J lost 1 base, with 13 bases between them. The CDR3 reads CASSTSGAGTDTQYF. The DNA of the CDR3 is TGCGCCAGCAGCACCTCAGGGGCGGGCACAGATACGCAGTATTTT. Complete variable domain (other parts from reference TRBV5-1 and TRBJ2-3): KAGVTQTPRYLIKTRGQQVTLSCSPISGHRSVSWYQQTPGQGLQFLFEYFSETQRNKGNFPGRFSGRQFSNSRSEMNVSTLELGDSALYLCASSTSGAGTDTQYFGPGTRLTVL.

This rearrangement joins TRBV11-2 to TRBJ1-3; D gene uncertain. The V gene lost 6 bases and the J gene lost 3 bases, with 6 bases spanning the gap. Germline assignment: CDR1 SGHAT and CDR2 FQNNGV. This CDR3 is 12 amino acids long. CDR3 region: CASSPGGNTIYF. The CDR3 DNA is TGTGCCAGCAGTCCAGGTGGAAACACCATATATTTT.

The DNA of the CDR3 is TGTGCCAGCAGCGGGACAGAGAACACCGGGGAGCTGTTTTTT. This encodes CASSGTENTGELFF. The chain combines TRBV7-2 with TRBJ2-2, with 7 bases aligning to TRBD1. After removal of 5 bases from V and 1 base from J, the junction contained 1 base not matched to a gene. There are 14 residues in the CDR3. Looked up from germline, CDR1 is SGHTA and CDR2 is FQGNSA.

The chain recombines TRBV5-6 with TRBJ1-1; 8 positions agree with TRBD1. CDR1 SGHDT and CDR2 YYEEEE come from the germline V gene. The CDR3 contains 13 residues. V shed 1 base and J 4 bases; nucleotides not matched to a gene: 0. In nucleotides, the CDR3 is TGTGCCAGCAGCTTGACAGGGGGCACTGAAGCTTTCTTT. Translated, it gives CASSLTGGTEAFF.

V is TRBV30 and J is TRBJ1-1; D is perhaps TRBD1 (5 bases). V was shortened by 5 bases and J by 5 bases, with 15 bases between the two germline ends. This CDR3 is built from 13 residues. Per germline, CDR1 GTSNPN and CDR2 SVGIG (reference sequence). The CDR3 DNA sequence: TGTGCCTGGTTGGGGGGGAGGAGGACTGAAGCTTTCTTT. It encodes CAWLGGRRTEAFF.

This rearrangement joins TRBV15 to TRBJ2-3; 7 nucleotides align to TRBD1. The ends lost 4 bases at V and 6 bases at J; junction bases unmatched: 7. Germline V lookup: CDR1 LNHNV, CDR2 YYDKDF (reference sequence). The CDR3 sequence is 14 residues long. The CDR3 nucleotides read TGTGCCACCAGCATGACAGGGAGTATCGATACGCAGTATTTT. As protein: CATSMTGSIDTQYF.

V and J are TRBV12-3 or TRBV12-4 and TRBJ1-2; the match to TRBD1 covers 8 bases. V trimming: 8 bases; J trimming: 7 bases; junction bases outside the gene matches: 9. The CDR3 spans 13 residues. The CDR3 sequence: CASSRQGIAGYTF. The CDR3 bases are TGTGCCAGCTCTAGACAGGGGATCGCTGGCTACACCTTC.

The chain couples TRBV3-1 (or the pseudogene TRBV3-2) to TRBJ2-1; tentative D call: TRBD2 (6 bases). The CDR3 has 15 amino acids. Germline CDR1 LGHDT, CDR2 YNNKEL (reference sequence). V shed 0 bases and J shed 6 bases, with 12 bases lying between them. CDR3 DNA sequence: TGTGCCAGCAGCCAAGACCCGGGCGGGGCCAATGAGCAGTTCTTC. This sequence encodes CASSQDPGGANEQFF.

V and J are TRBV5-1 and TRBJ2-3; 13 bases are a match to TRBD2. CDR1 SGHRS and CDR2 YFSETQ come from the germline V gene. The V gene end was trimmed by 1 base and the J gene end by 2 bases; junction bases not matched to a gene: 4. The CDR3 loop spans 17 amino acids. CDR3 in DNA: TGCGCCAGCAGCTTGCTTACTAGCGGGGGGGTCACAGATACGCAGTATTTT. Its translation: CASSLLTSGGVTDTQYF.

The chain carries TRBV5-1 and TRBJ1-5; 7 bases are shared with TRBD1. In germline, CDR1 is SGHRS, CDR2 YFSETQ. The CDR3 has 14 residues. Unmatched junction bases numbered 3, after V lost 2 bases and J lost 4 bases. Here the CDR3 reads CASSLGQENQPQHF. DNA for the CDR3: TGCGCCAGCAGCTTAGGACAGGAAAATCAGCCCCAGCATTTT.

V usage is TRBV2 and J usage is TRBJ2-5; 13 bases agree with TRBD2. After removal of 11 bases from V and 0 bases from J, the junction contained 12 bases not matched to a gene. The germline gives CDR1 SNHLY, CDR2 FYNNEI. The CDR3 is 17 residues long. The CDR3 DNA sequence: TGTGCCCGCGGGGGGGGACTAGCGGGGAGTTACCAAGAGACCCAGTACTTC. Protein: CARGGGLAGSYQETQYF. Supplemented by reference TRBV2 and TRBJ2-5, the full variable domain reads EPEVTQTPSHQVTQMGQEVILRCVPISNHLYFYWYRQILGQKVEFLVSFYNNEISEKSEIFDDQFSVERPDGSNFTLKIRSTKLEDSAMYFCARGGGLAGSYQETQYFGPGTRLLVL.

J is TRBJ2-1 and V is TRBV7-2; D possibly corresponds to TRBD1 (6 bases). The CDR3 totals 15 residues. The germline CDR1 and CDR2 sequences are SGHTA and FQGNSA. With 4 bases removed from V and 6 bases from J, the gap between germline ends came to 16 bases. The CDR3 sequence: CASSSTPTGPNEQFF. Written as DNA, the CDR3 is TGTGCCAGCAGCTCAACTCCGACAGGACCCAATGAGCAGTTCTTC.

This clone was recorded only once. The chain is built from TRBV7-2 and TRBJ2-7; 9 nucleotides line up with TRBD2. Trimming took 5 bases from V and 5 from J; bases not matched to a gene: 10. Germline CDR1 reads SGHTA; CDR2 reads FQGNSA. The CDR3 totals 15 residues. DNA for the CDR3: TGTGCCAGCAGCAACCCCCAGCGGGGGGTCGACGAGCAGTACTTC. Translating it yields CASSNPQRGVDEQYF.

The genes are TRBV20-1 and TRBJ1-1, with 7 bases aligning to TRBD1. Germline CDR1 is DFQATT and CDR2 is SNEGSKA (reference sequence). The CDR3 is made up of 11 amino acids. Trimming at V came to 7 bases and at J to 10 bases, leaving 9 bases not matched to a gene. CDR3 residues: CSVGTAGGAFF. The CDR3 DNA follows: TGCAGTGTTGGGACAGCCGGCGGAGCTTTCTTT.

The chain links TRBV7-9 to TRBJ1-4; the D gene is possibly TRBD1 (5 bases). Germline assignment: CDR1 SEHNR and CDR2 FQNEAQ (reference sequence). The CDR3 runs 16 residues. Trimming removed 5 bases from V and 6 bases from J, with 19 bases in between. CDR3 sequence reads: CASSSSIEGLDEKLFF. In nucleotides, the CDR3 is TGTGCCAGCAGCAGCTCCATTGAGGGACTCGATGAAAAACTGTTTTTT.